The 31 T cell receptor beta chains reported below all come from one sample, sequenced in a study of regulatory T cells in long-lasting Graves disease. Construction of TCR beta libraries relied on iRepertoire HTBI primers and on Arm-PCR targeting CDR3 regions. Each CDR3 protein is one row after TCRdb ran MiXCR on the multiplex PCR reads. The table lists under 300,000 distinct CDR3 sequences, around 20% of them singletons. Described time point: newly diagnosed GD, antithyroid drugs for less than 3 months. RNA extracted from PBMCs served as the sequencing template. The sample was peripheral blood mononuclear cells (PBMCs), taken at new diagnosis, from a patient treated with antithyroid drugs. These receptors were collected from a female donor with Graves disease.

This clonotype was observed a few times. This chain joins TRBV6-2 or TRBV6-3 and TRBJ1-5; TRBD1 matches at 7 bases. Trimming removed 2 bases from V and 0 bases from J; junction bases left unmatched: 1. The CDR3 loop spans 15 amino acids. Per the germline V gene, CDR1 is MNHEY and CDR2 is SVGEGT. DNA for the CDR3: TGTGCCAGCAGTTACGGGACAGATAGCAATCAGCCCCAGCATTTT. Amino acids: CASSYGTDSNQPQHF.

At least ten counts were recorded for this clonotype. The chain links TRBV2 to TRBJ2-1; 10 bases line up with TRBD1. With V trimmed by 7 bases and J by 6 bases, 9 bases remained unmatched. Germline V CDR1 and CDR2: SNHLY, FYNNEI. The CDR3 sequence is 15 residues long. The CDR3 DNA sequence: TGTGCCAGCAAGAAACCGGGACAGGGGCCCAATGAGCAGTTCTTC. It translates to CASKKPGQGPNEQFF.

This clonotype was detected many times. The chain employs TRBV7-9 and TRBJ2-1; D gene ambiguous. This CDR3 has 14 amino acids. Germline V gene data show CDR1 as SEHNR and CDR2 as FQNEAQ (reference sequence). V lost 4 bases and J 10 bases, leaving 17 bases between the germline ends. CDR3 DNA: TGTGCCAGCAGCTCCTTTCCGTCAGAAACGGAGCAGTTCTTC. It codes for CASSSFPSETEQFF.

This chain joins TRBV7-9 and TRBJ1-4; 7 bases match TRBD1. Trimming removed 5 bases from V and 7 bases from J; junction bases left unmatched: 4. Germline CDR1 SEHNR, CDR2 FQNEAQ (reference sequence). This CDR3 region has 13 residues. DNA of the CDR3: TGTGCCAGCAGCATCCGACAGGGTGAAAAACTGTTTTTT. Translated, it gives CASSIRQGEKLFF.

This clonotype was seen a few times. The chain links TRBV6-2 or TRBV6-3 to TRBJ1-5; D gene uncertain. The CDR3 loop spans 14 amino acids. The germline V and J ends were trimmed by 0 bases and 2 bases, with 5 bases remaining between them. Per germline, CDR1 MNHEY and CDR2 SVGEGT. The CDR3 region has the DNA TGTGCCAGCAGTTACTCCCAGGGCAATCAGCCCCAGCATTTT. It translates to CASSYSQGNQPQHF.

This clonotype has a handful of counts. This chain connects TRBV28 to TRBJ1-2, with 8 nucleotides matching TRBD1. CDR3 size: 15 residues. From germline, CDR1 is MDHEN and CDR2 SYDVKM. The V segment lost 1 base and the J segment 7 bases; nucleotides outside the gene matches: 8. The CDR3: CASSLFAGGASGYTF. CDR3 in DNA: TGTGCCAGCAGTTTATTCGCAGGGGGCGCAAGTGGCTACACCTTC.

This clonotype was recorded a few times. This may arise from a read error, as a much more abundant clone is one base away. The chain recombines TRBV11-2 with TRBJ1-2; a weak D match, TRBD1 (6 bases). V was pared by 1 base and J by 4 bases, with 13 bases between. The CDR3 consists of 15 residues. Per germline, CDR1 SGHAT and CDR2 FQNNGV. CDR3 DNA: TGTGCCAGCAGCTTAGCTGCAGGGGAAATCTATGGCTACACCTTC. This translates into CASSLAAGEIYGYTF. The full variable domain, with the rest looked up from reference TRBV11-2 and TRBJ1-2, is EAGVAQSPRYKIIEKRQSVAFWCNPISGHATLYWYQQILGQGPKLLIQFQNNGVVDDSQLPKDRFSAERLKGVDSTLKIQPAKLEDSAVYLCASSLAAGEIYGYTFGSGTRLTVV.

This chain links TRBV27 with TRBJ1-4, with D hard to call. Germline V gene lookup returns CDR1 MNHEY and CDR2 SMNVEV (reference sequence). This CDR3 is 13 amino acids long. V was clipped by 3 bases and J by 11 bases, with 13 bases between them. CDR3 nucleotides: TGTGCCAGCAGTTTCCCAGACAACGGGAAACTGTTTTTT. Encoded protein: CASSFPDNGKLFF. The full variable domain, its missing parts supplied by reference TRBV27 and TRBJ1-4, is EAQVTQNPRYLITVTGKKLTVTCSQNMNHEYMSWYRQDPGLGLRQIYYSMNVEVTDKGDVPEGYKVSRKEKRNFPLILESPSPNQTSLYFCASSFPDNGKLFFGSGTQLSVL.

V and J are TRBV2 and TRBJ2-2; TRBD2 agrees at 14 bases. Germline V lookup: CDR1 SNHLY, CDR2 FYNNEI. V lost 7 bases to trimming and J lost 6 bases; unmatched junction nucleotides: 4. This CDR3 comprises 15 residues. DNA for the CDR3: TGTGCCAGCAAACCGGGACTAGCGGGGGCCGGGGAGCTGTTTTTT. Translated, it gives CASKPGLAGAGELFF.

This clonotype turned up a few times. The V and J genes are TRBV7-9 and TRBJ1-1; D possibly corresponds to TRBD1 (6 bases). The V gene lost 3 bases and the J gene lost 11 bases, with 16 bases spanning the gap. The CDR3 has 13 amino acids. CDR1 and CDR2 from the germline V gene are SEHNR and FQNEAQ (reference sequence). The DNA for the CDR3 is TGTGCCAGCAGCTTTAACAGGGAAAGTCGGGCTTTCTTT. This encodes CASSFNRESRAFF.

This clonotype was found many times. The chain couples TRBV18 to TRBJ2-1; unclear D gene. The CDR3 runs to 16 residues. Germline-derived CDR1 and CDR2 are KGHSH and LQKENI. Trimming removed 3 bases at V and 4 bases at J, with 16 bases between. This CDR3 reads CASSPGSVRSYNEQFF. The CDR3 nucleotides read TGTGCCAGCTCACCGGGCTCAGTGAGGTCGTACAATGAGCAGTTCTTC.

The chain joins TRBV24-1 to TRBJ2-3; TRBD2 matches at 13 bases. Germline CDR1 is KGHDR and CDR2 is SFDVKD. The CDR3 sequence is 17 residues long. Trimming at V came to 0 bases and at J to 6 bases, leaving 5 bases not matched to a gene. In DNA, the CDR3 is TGTGCCACCAGTGATTTGACTAGCGGGGGGGTAGAGGATACGCAGTATTTT. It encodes CATSDLTSGGVEDTQYF.

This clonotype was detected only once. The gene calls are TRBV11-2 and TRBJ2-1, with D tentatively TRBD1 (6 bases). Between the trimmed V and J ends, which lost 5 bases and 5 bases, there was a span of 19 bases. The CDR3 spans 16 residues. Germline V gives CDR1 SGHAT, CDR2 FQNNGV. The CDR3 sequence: CASSHRPDRKDNEQFF. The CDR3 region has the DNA TGTGCCAGCAGCCATAGACCCGACAGGAAGGACAATGAGCAGTTCTTC.

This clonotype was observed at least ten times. CDR3 loop: CASSPMGGTQETQYF. For the CDR3, the DNA is TGTGCCAGCAGTCCCATGGGGGGGACCCAAGAGACCCAGTACTTC. The chain employs TRBV6-1 and TRBJ2-5; 7 nucleotides align to TRBD2. CDR1 and CDR2 (germline): MNHNS, SASEGT. This CDR3 is built from 15 residues. The ends lost 5 bases at V and 1 base at J; junction bases unmatched: 7.

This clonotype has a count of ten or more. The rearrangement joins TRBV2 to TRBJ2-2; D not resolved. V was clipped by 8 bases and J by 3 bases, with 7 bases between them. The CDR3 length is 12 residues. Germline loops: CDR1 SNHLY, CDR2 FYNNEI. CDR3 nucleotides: TGTGCCAGCTCCTGGGACACCGGGGAGCTGTTTTTT. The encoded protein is CASSWDTGELFF. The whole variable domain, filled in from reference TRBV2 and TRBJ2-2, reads EPEVTQTPSHQVTQMGQEVILRCVPISNHLYFYWYRQILGQKVEFLVSFYNNEISEKSEIFDDQFSVERPDGSNFTLKIRSTKLEDSAMYFCASSWDTGELFFGEGSRLTVL.

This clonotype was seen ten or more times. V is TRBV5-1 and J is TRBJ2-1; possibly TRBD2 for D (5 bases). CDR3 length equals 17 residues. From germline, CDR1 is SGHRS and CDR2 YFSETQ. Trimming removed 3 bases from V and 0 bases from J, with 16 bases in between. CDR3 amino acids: CASSSTPTRSSYNEQFF. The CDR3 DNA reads TGCGCCAGCAGCTCAACACCTACTAGAAGCTCCTACAATGAGCAGTTCTTC.

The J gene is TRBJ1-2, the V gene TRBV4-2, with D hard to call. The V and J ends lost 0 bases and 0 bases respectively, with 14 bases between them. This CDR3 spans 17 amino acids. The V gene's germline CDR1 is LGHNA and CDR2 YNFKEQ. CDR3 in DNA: TGTGCCAGCAGCCAAGATAACGGTTATGTGTCTAACTATGGCTACACCTTC. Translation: CASSQDNGYVSNYGYTF.

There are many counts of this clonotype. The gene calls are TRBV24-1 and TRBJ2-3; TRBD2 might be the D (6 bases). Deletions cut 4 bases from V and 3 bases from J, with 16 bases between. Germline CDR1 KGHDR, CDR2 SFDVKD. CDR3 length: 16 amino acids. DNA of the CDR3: TGTGCCACCAGTGACACCGGTCACCGGGGGACAGATACGCAGTATTTT. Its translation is CATSDTGHRGTDTQYF.

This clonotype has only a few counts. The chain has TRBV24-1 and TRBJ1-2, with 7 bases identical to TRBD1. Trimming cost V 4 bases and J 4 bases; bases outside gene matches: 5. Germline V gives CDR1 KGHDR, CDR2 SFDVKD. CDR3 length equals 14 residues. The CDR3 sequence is CATSDPGTAYGYTF. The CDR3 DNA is TGTGCCACCAGTGACCCCGGGACAGCCTATGGCTACACCTTC.

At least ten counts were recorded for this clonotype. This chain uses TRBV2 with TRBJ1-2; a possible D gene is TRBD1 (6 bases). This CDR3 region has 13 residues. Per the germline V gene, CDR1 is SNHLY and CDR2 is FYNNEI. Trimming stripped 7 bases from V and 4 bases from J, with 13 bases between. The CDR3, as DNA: TGTGCCAGCAAGGGGGAGCAGAGCTATGGCTACACCTTC. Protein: CASKGEQSYGYTF.

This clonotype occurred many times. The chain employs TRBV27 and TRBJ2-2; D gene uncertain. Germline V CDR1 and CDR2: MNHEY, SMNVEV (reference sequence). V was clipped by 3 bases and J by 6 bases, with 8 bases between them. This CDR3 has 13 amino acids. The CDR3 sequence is CASSLWGAGELFF. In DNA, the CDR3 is TGTGCCAGCAGTTTGTGGGGTGCCGGGGAGCTGTTTTTT.

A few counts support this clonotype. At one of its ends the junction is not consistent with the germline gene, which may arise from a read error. CDR3 residues: CASSPGRTGGSPNEELFF. CDR3 bases: TGCGCCAGCAGCCCGGGGAGGACAGGGGGGTCTCCTAATGAAGAACTGTTTTTT. The chain combines TRBV5-1 with TRBJ1-4, with 10 positions matching TRBD1. This CDR3 contains 18 residues. Looked up from germline, CDR1 is SGHRS and CDR2 is YFSETQ.

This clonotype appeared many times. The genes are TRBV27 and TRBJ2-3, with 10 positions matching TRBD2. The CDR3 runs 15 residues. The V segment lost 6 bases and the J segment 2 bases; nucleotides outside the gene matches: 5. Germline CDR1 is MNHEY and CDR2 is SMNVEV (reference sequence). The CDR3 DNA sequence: TGTGCCAGCAGGCTAGCGGGGGCCATCACAGATACGCAGTATTTT. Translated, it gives CASRLAGAITDTQYF.

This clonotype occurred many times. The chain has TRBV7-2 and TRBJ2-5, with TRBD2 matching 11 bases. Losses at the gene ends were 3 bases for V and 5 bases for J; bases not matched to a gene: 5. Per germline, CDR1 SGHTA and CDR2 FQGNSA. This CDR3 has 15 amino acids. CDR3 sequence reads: CASSLSSGGPETQYF. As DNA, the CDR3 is TGTGCCAGCAGCTTGTCTAGCGGGGGGCCGGAGACCCAGTACTTC.

The CDR3 DNA follows: TGTGCCATCAGTGACAGGGGGGAAAAACTGTTTTTT. It is translated as CAISDRGEKLFF. The V gene is TRBV10-3, the J gene TRBJ1-4; TRBD1 matches 7 bases. Germline-derived CDR1 and CDR2 are ENHRY and SYGVKD. CDR3 size: 12 residues. The trim removed 3 bases at V and 8 bases at J, leaving 0 bases unmatched.

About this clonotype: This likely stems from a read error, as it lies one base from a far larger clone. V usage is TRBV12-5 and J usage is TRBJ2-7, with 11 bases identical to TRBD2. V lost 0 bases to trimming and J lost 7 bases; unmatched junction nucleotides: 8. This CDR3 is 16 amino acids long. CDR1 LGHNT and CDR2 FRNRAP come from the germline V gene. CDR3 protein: CASGLVTSGAYNEQYF. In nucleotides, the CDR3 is TGTGCTAGTGGTTTGGTGACTAGCGGGGCATACAATGAGCAGTACTTC.

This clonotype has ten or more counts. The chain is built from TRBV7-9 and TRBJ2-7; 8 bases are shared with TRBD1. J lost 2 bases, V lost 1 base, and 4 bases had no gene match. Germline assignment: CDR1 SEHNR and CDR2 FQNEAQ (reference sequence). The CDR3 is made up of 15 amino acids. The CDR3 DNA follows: TGTGCCAGCAGCTTAGAGTGGACAGGGCCCTACGAGCAGTACTTC. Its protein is CASSLEWTGPYEQYF.

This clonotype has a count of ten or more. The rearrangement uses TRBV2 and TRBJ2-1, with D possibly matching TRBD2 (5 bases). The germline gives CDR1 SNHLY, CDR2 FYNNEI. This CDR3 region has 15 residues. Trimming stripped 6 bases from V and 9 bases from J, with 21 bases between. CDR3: CASRDKRSPPTEQFF. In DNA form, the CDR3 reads TGTGCCAGCAGGGATAAGCGGTCTCCTCCCACTGAGCAGTTCTTC.

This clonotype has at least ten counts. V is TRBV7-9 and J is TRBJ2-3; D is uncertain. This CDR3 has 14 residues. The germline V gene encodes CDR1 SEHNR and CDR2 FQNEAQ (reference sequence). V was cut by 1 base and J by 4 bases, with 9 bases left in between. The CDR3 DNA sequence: TGTGCCAGCAGCTTAGTTCTGGGTCCAGATACGCAGTATTTT. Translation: CASSLVLGPDTQYF.

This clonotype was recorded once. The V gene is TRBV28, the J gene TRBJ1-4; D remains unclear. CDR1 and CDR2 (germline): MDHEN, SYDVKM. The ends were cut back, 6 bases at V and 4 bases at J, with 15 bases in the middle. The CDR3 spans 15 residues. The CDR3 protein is CASSMAGGINEKLFF. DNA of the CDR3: TGTGCCAGCAGCATGGCGGGCGGAATTAATGAAAAACTGTTTTTT. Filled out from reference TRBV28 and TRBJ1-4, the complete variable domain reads DVKVTQSSRYLVKRTGEKVFLECVQDMDHENMFWYRQDPGLGLRLIYFSYDVKMKEKGDIPEGYSVSREKKERFSLILESASTNQTSMYLCASSMAGGINEKLFFGSGTQLSVL.

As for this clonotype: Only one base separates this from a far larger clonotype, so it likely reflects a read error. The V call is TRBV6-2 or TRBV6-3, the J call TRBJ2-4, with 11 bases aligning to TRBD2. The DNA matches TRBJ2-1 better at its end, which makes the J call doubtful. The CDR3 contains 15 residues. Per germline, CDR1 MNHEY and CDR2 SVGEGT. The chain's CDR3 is CASKRLAGKPYEQFF. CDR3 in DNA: TGTGCCAGCAAACGACTAGCGGGGAAGCCCTACGAGCAGTTCTTC.